One sample yielded the 23 T cell receptor beta chains listed below, sequenced in a study of blood T cell repertoires in COVID-19. The method was immunoSEQ multiplex PCR; TCRdb's version includes in-frame clones alone and lacks a portion of them. This sample carries roughly 250,000 clones, approximately 88% of them seen once, and the ten largest clones take about 2.9%. The sample was PBMCs or T cells enriched from blood (not recorded which). All receptors derive from a woman aged 35 to 49 who had been exposed to COVID-19.

The chain uses TRBV4-3 and TRBJ2-1; the match to TRBD2 covers 12 bases. In germline, CDR1 is LGHNA, CDR2 YSLEER. The CDR3 extends over 17 amino acids. The V segment lost 3 bases and the J segment 2 bases; nucleotides outside the gene matches: 5. CDR3 protein: CASSQTRLAGAYNEQFF. The CDR3 coding sequence is TGCGCCAGCAGCCAGACGAGACTAGCGGGGGCCTACAATGAGCAGTTCTTC.

The chain combines TRBV14 with TRBJ2-7; the match to TRBD1 covers 9 bases. Germline CDR1 SGHDN, CDR2 FVKESK. The CDR3 is 16 residues long. Trimming at V came to 3 bases and at J to 7 bases, leaving 13 bases not matched to a gene. The CDR3 is CASSHPVRDRDREQYV. Written as DNA, the CDR3 is TGTGCCAGCAGCCACCCCGTCCGGGACAGGGATCGGGAGCAGTACGTC.

V gene TRBV30 combines with J gene TRBJ2-7; D is unclear. CDR1 is GTSNPN, CDR2 SVGIG, per germline (reference sequence). The CDR3 length is 14 residues. V was cut by 0 bases and J by 5 bases, with 14 bases left in between. CDR3: CAWSVHSHANEQYV. The CDR3 region has the DNA TGTGCCTGGAGTGTACATAGCCACGCTAACGAGCAGTACGTC.

The genes are TRBV18 and TRBJ1-5; D is unresolved. The CDR3 is 15 amino acids. The germline gives CDR1 KGHSH, CDR2 LQKENI. V was trimmed by 3 bases and J by 7 bases, leaving 16 bases between them. The CDR3 DNA reads TGTGCCAGCTCACCTTTAAGAGGGTCAGAACAGCCCCAGCATTTT. Its translation: CASSPLRGSEQPQHF.

Only a few counts were recorded for this clone. The chain combines TRBV7-9 with TRBJ1-2; TRBD1 is a possible D gene (5 bases). This CDR3 has 13 residues. Germline CDR1 is SEHNR and CDR2 is FQNEAQ (reference sequence). V was clipped by 5 bases and J by 7 bases, with 14 bases between them. The CDR3 DNA is TGTGCCAGCAGCCGGGGGACGGAGGGTGGCTACACCTTC. Protein product: CASSRGTEGGYTF.

This clone has only one observation. The J gene is TRBJ2-2, the V gene TRBV11-1; 12 nucleotides line up with TRBD2. The CDR3 runs to 14 residues. V was pared by 6 bases and J by 9 bases, with 5 bases of the junction left unmatched. CDR1 and CDR2 (germline): SGHAT, FQDESV (reference sequence). As DNA, the CDR3 is TGTGCCAGCAGACTAGCGGGAGGCATACGGGAGCTGTTTTTT. Translating it yields CASRLAGGIRELFF.

The chain joins TRBV18 to TRBJ2-2; a weak D match, TRBD2 (7 bases). Trimming removed 2 bases from V and 0 bases from J, with 13 bases in between. There are 17 residues in the CDR3. Germline CDR1 reads KGHSH; CDR2 reads LQKENI. CDR3 sequence: CASSPSRGAANTGELFF. CDR3 bases: TGTGCCAGCTCACCATCTCGGGGGGCCGCGAACACCGGGGAGCTGTTTTTT.

The chain combines TRBV29-1 with TRBJ1-4; unclear D gene. Trimming took 4 bases from V and 0 from J, leaving 9 bases between them. CDR1 and CDR2 from the germline V gene are SQVTM and ANQGSEA. The CDR3 spans 14 residues. The CDR3, as DNA: TGCAGCGTTGGGGGAGCTGCAACTAATGAAAAACTGTTTTTT. Its translation is CSVGGAATNEKLFF.

A single count supports this clone. This chain connects TRBV7-4 to TRBJ2-3, with TRBD2 matching 8 bases. CDR1 SGHVT and CDR2 SQSDAQ come from the germline V gene. Losses at the gene ends were 8 bases for V and 6 bases for J; bases not matched to a gene: 28. The CDR3 covers 20 residues. In DNA, the CDR3 is TGTGCCAGCCAGGGGTTATTGTTAGCGGGGCTCGTTTCCCTCACGGATACGCAGTATTTT. Translating it yields CASQGLLLAGLVSLTDTQYF.

V gene TRBV4-2 combines with J gene TRBJ1-6; the match to TRBD1 covers 8 bases. The CDR3 loop spans 15 amino acids. After removal of 1 base from V and 6 bases from J, the junction contained 2 bases not matched to a gene. Germline CDR1 LGHNA, CDR2 YNFKEQ. In DNA, the CDR3 is TGTGCCAGCAGCCAAGGACAGGGGCGTAATTCACCCCTCCACTTT. Its translation: CASSQGQGRNSPLHF.

J is TRBJ2-7 and V is TRBV2, with 7 bases matching TRBD1. The germline V gene has CDR1 SNHLY and CDR2 FYNNEI. J was trimmed by 6 bases and V by 6 bases; bases with no gene match: 5. The CDR3 spans 12 residues. The CDR3, as DNA: TGTGCCAGCAGCCAGACAGGGATCGAGCAGTACGTC. This codes for CASSQTGIEQYV.

The chain uses TRBV19 and TRBJ1-2, with 11 bases fitting TRBD1. The CDR3 extends over 15 amino acids. Trimming took 6 bases from V and 4 from J; bases not matched to a gene: 7. Germline CDR1 LNHDA, CDR2 SQIVND (reference sequence). CDR3 sequence (DNA): TGTGCCAGTAGCCCGGGACAGGGGGGAGGCTATGGCTACACCTTC. Protein: CASSPGQGGGYGYTF.

This chain connects TRBV19 to TRBJ1-1; D unresolved. V shed 1 base and J shed 1 base, with 7 bases lying between them. The CDR3 extends over 14 amino acids. The germline V gene encodes CDR1 LNHDA and CDR2 SQIVND (reference sequence). CDR3 nucleotide sequence: TGTGCCAGTAGTATAGTGAAGCCGAACACTGAAGCTTTCTTT. Translation gives CASSIVKPNTEAFF.

As to this clone: The germline gene is not matched at one end of the junction; a read error may be the cause. The J gene is TRBJ1-4, the V gene TRBV5-1; 8 bases line up with TRBD1. The CDR3 spans 17 residues. Germline CDR1 is SGHRS and CDR2 is YFSETQ. Here the CDR3 reads CASSYQGAVGTNEKLFF. In nucleotides, the CDR3 is TGTGCCAGCAGCTATCAGGGGGCGGTAGGAACTAATGAAAAACTGTTTTTT. Based on the CDR3 plus reference TRBV5-1 and TRBJ1-4, the full variable domain is KAGVTQTPRYLIKTRGQQVTLSCSPISGHRSVSWYQQTPGQGLQFLFEYFSETQRNKGNFPGRFSGRQFSNSRSEMNVSTLELGDSALYLCASSYQGAVGTNEKLFFGSGTQLSVL.

Details on this clone: This same CDR3 is encoded by further DNA sequences in the sample. The V gene is TRBV6-5, the J gene TRBJ1-2; 7 nucleotides match TRBD1. J was trimmed by 4 bases and V by 6 bases; bases with no gene match: 8. The CDR3 is made up of 14 amino acids. Germline values: CDR1 MNHEY, CDR2 SVGAGI. The CDR3 DNA reads TGTGCCAGCAGACCGCCGGGACAGATCTATGGCTACACCTTC. Encoded protein: CASRPPGQIYGYTF.

The V and J genes are TRBV9 and TRBJ2-3; 7 bases are a match to TRBD1. CDR3 length equals 16 residues. Trimming at V came to 7 bases and at J to 0 bases, leaving 11 bases not matched to a gene. CDR1 is SGDLS, CDR2 YYNGEE, per germline. CDR3: CASDRDGDTSTDTQYF. In nucleotides, the CDR3 is TGTGCCAGCGACAGGGACGGCGACACTAGCACAGATACGCAGTATTTT.

This chain joins TRBV7-9 and TRBJ2-7, with TRBD2 matching over 10 bases. J lost 6 bases, V lost 8 bases, and 7 bases had no gene match. Germline V gene sequence: CDR1 SEHNR, CDR2 FQNEAQ (reference sequence). The CDR3 spans 13 residues. The chain's CDR3 is CASRSGGASEQYF. The CDR3 DNA reads TGTGCCAGCCGAAGCGGGGGGGCATCCGAGCAGTACTTC.

The gene calls are TRBV10-3 and TRBJ1-1, with 8 bases fitting TRBD1. The CDR3 has 13 residues. Germline V CDR1 and CDR2: ENHRY, SYGVKD. Trimming cost V 10 bases and J 3 bases; bases outside gene matches: 7. In DNA form, the CDR3 reads TGTGCCACCAAGGACAGGGACGACACTGAAGCTTTCTTT. As protein: CATKDRDDTEAFF.

The chain has TRBV7-3 and TRBJ1-5; the D gene is possibly TRBD1 (6 bases). The CDR3 is 14 amino acids. CDR1 is SGHTA and CDR2 is FQGTGA in the germline V gene. Deletions cut 5 bases from V and 2 bases from J, with 10 bases between. The CDR3 coding sequence is TGTGCCAGCAGCAGTCGACAGGGCAATCAGCCCCAGCATTTT. Translated: CASSSRQGNQPQHF. Drawing the rest from reference TRBV7-3 and TRBJ1-5, the complete variable domain is GAGVSQTPSNKVTEKGKYVELRCDPISGHTALYWYRQSLGQGPEFLIYFQGTGAADDSGLPNDRFFAVRPEGSVSTLKIQRTERGDSAVYLCASSSRQGNQPQHFGDGTRLSIL.

The V call is TRBV7-2, the J call TRBJ1-2, with 7 bases matching TRBD1. Germline V lookup: CDR1 SGHTA, CDR2 FQGNSA. The CDR3 contains 14 residues. With V trimmed by 5 bases and J by 8 bases, 11 bases remained unmatched. CDR3 loop: CASSPGQRAGGYTF. As DNA, the CDR3 is TGTGCCAGCAGCCCGGGACAGCGTGCGGGAGGCTACACCTTC.

This chain uses TRBV6-4 with TRBJ2-2, with 9 positions matching TRBD1. The V and J ends lost 7 bases and 2 bases, in that order; junction bases with no gene match: 11. Germline V lookup: CDR1 MRHNA, CDR2 SNTAGT. This CDR3 comprises 17 residues. The CDR3 is CASTNLGDRVNTGELFF. CDR3 in DNA: TGTGCCAGCACCAACTTAGGGGACAGGGTTAACACCGGGGAGCTGTTTTTT.

The chain is built from TRBV3-1 (or the pseudogene TRBV3-2) and TRBJ2-1, with 7 nucleotides matching TRBD2. This CDR3 has 14 amino acids. V lost 0 bases to trimming and J lost 8 bases; unmatched junction nucleotides: 4. Germline lookup yields CDR1 LGHDT and CDR2 YNNKEL (reference sequence). The DNA of the CDR3 is TGTGCCAGCAGCCAAGACGGGAGGCTCGATGAGCAGTTCTTC. It translates to CASSQDGRLDEQFF.

V is TRBV4-1 and J is TRBJ1-5, with TRBD1 as a possible D gene (5 bases). The CDR3 spans 17 residues. Germline V lookup: CDR1 MGHRA, CDR2 YSYEKL. Between the trimmed V and J ends, which lost 1 base and 3 bases, there was a span of 16 bases. The CDR3 loop reads CASSQVPGKGSNQPQHF. DNA of the CDR3: TGCGCCAGCAGCCAAGTCCCAGGGAAGGGATCCAATCAGCCCCAGCATTTT.